This TCR beta chain originates from a study of T cell responses to AZD1222 COVID-19 vaccine. On this clone itself: Antigen unknown.

Findings and limits, study-wide: Clonal diversity may have been underestimated, and the donors were mostly white British, with more females than males. Only a handful of individuals given AZD1222 were seropositive at baseline. The span of vaccine-associated CD4 TCRs extended across spike, with dominance at 160-218 and 743-854. After two AZD1222 doses, spike-specific TCR breadth and depth rose versus day 0.

This table comes from immunoSEQ multiplex PCR, and its TCRdb copy is limited to in-frame clones, with some not included. The data show 160,000 or so clones, with around nine tenths seen just once and around 6% held by the top ten. The CDR3 contains 12 residues. Germline V gene lookup returns CDR1 MNHNS and CDR2 SASEGT. V lost 3 bases to trimming and J lost 8 bases, with 7 bases between them. The material was peripheral blood, obtained on day 0 of AZD1222 vaccination. J is TRBJ1-4 and V is TRBV6-1; D ambiguous. This sequence was found in an adult in good health. The DNA for the CDR3 is TGTGCCAGCAGTGAGAGAGGCGAAAAACTGTTTTTT. Its protein is CASSERGEKLFF.